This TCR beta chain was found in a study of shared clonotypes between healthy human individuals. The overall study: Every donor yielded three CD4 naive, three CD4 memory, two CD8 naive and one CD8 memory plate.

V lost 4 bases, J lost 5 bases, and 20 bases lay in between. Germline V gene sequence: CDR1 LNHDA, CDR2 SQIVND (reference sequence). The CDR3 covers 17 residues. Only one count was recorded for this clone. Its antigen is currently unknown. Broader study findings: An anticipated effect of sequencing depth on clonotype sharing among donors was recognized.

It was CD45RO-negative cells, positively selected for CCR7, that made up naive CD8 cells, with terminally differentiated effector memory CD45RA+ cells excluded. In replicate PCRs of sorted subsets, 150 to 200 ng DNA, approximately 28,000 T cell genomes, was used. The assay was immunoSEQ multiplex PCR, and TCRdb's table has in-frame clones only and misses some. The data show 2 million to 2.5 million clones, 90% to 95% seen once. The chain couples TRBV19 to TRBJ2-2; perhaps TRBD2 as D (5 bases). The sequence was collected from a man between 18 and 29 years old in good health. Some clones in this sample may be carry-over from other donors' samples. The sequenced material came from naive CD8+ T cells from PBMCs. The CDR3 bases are TGTGCCAGTAGTACGTTGGCGTACCCCCGGAGGACCGGGGAGCTGTTTTTT. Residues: CASSTLAYPRRTGELFF.